One and the same sample provided the 9 T cell receptor beta chains below, sequenced in a study of shared clonotypes between healthy human individuals. Assay used: immunoSEQ multiplex PCR; TCRdb lists only in-frame clones, some missing. Of roughly 2.1 million clones in the sample, 93% were seen once. Naivety among CD8 cells was defined by CD45RO negativity and positive CCR7 selection, thereby excluding terminally differentiated effector memory CD45RA+ cells. The sample consisted of naive CD8+ T cells from PBMCs. These receptors all stem from a man aged 18 to 29 in good health. Some clones in this sample may be carry-over from other donors' samples.

The rearrangement joins TRBV7-6 to TRBJ2-3; TRBD2 matches at 11 bases. J was trimmed by 4 bases and V by 1 base; bases with no gene match: 4. CDR1 is SGHVS, CDR2 FNYEAQ, per germline. The CDR3 runs to 16 residues. The CDR3 DNA is TGTGCCAGCAGCTTAGTTACTAGCGGGAGCGCAGATACGCAGTATTTT. The encoded protein is CASSLVTSGSADTQYF. The entire variable domain, with the rest obtained from reference TRBV7-6 and TRBJ2-3, is as follows: GAGVSQSPRYKVTKRGQDVALRCDPISGHVSLYWYRQALGQGPEFLTYFNYEAQQDKSGLPNDRFSAERPEGSISTLTIQRTEQRDSAMYRCASSLVTSGSADTQYFGPGTRLTVL.

The genes are TRBV28 and TRBJ2-7; no firm D call. The CDR3 is made up of 14 amino acids. Trimming removed 9 bases at V and 2 bases at J, with 17 bases between. Germline CDR1 reads MDHEN; CDR2 reads SYDVKM. CDR3 region: CASHSLRLAYEQYF. The CDR3 bases are TGTGCCAGTCATTCGTTACGGTTGGCCTACGAGCAGTACTTC.

This rearrangement joins TRBV21-1 to TRBJ2-2; the table names TRBD2, a call not compared with the DNA. TRBV21-1 counts as a pseudogene. CDR3 length: 21 amino acids. CDR3 nucleotide sequence: TGTGCCAGCAGCAAAGGAGAACACCCCCTTACTAGCGGGAGGGACACCGGGGAGCTGTTTTTT. It yields the protein CASSKGEHPLTSGRDTGELFF.

The V and J genes are TRBV7-9 and TRBJ2-1; 7 bases agree with TRBD2. Germline V gene data show CDR1 as SEHNR and CDR2 as FQNEAQ (reference sequence). With V trimmed by 3 bases and J by 4 bases, 6 bases remained unmatched. The CDR3 runs 15 residues. The CDR3, as DNA: TGTGCCAGCAGCTTGCTAGCGGAACTATACAATGAGCAGTTCTTC. Its protein is CASSLLAELYNEQFF.

The sample holds one count of this clone. The V and J genes are TRBV4-1 and TRBJ2-1; 8 bases match TRBD2. The germline V gene encodes CDR1 MGHRA and CDR2 YSYEKL. The V segment lost 6 bases and the J segment 9 bases; nucleotides outside the gene matches: 19. The CDR3 is 17 amino acids. The CDR3 sequence is CASRGTSSAGGPGEQFF. In DNA form, the CDR3 reads TGCGCCAGCAGGGGTACCTCATCCGCGGGAGGTCCAGGTGAGCAGTTCTTC.

This clone turned up a few times. This sequence joins TRBV27 and TRBJ2-7; 7 bases align to TRBD2. J lost 6 bases, V lost 4 bases, and 6 bases had no gene match. This CDR3 is 13 amino acids long. From germline, CDR1 is MNHEY and CDR2 SMNVEV (reference sequence). This CDR3 is CASSWGGSSEQYF. CDR3 coding DNA: TGTGCCAGCAGTTGGGGCGGGAGCTCCGAGCAGTACTTC.

V and J are TRBV7-3 and TRBJ2-1; 7 bases match TRBD2. The CDR3 has 14 amino acids. J lost 4 bases, V lost 2 bases, and 2 bases had no gene match. Looked up from germline, CDR1 is SGHTA and CDR2 is FQGTGA. The DNA for the CDR3 is TGTGCCAGCAGCTTAGGAGCGGGGTACAATGAGCAGTTCTTC. Residues: CASSLGAGYNEQFF.

The chain uses TRBV6-5 and TRBJ1-1; D unresolved. The CDR3 has 15 amino acids. V was cut by 2 bases and J by 0 bases, with 10 bases left in between. CDR1 is MNHEY and CDR2 is SVGAGI in the germline V gene. The CDR3 loop reads CASSYGVGLNTEAFF. The CDR3 region has the DNA TGTGCCAGCAGTTACGGGGTGGGTTTGAACACTGAAGCTTTCTTT.

With respect to this clone: The same CDR3 arises from other DNA sequences in this sample as well. The chain uses TRBV29-1 and TRBJ2-5, with 7 bases matching TRBD1. The CDR3 contains 15 residues. CDR1 is SQVTM and CDR2 is ANQGSEA in the germline V gene. Germline trimming cut 6 bases from V and 5 bases from J; bases unmatched to any gene: 15. DNA for the CDR3: TGCAGCGTACTCCGGGACAGAAACGTACGGGAGACCCAGTACTTC. Amino acids: CSVLRDRNVRETQYF. The full variable domain, with the rest looked up from reference TRBV29-1 and TRBJ2-5, is SAVISQKPSRDICQRGTSLTIQCQVDSQVTMMFWYRQQPGQSLTLIATANQGSEATYESGFVIDKFPISRPNLTFSTLTVSNMSPEDSSIYLCSVLRDRNVRETQYFGPGTRLLVL.